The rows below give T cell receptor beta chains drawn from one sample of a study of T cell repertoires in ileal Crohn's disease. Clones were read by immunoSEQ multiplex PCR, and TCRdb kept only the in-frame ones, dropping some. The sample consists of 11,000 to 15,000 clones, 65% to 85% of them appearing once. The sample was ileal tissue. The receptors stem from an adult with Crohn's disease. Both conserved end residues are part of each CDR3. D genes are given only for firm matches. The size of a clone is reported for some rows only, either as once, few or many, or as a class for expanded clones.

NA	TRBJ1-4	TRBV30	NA	TGTGCCTGGAGTGTAGGGTGGGCGAGGGCTAATGAAAAACTGTTTTTT	CAWSVGWARANEKLFF
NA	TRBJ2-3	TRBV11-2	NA	TGTGCCAGCAGCTCCGAGATGCCAGATACGCAGTATTTT	CASSSEMPDTQYF
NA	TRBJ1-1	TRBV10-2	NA	TGCGCCAGCAGTGAGTCGAGACTCGATGGAAGGAACACTGAAGCTTTCTTT	CASSESRLDGRNTEAFF
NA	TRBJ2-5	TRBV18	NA	TGTGCCAGCCCCTCAGGCAGCCAAGAGACCCAGTACTTC	CASPSGSQETQYF
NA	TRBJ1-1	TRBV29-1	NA	TGCAGCGTTCATCAGGGACTTGGCACTGAAGCTTTCTTT	CSVHQGLGTEAFF
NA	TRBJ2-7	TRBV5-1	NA	TGCGCCAGCAGTCCCAACTACGAGCAGTACTTC	CASSPNYEQYF
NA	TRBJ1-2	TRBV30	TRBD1	TGTGCCTGGAGGGCCGGCAGGGGGCATGGCTACACCTTC	CAWRAGRGHGYTF
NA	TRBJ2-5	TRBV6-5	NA	TGTGCCAGCAAGGCAGGGCGAGAGACCCAGTACTTC	CASKAGRETQYF
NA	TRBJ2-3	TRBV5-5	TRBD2	TGTGCCAGCACTGAGCGGGGGTCCACAGATACGCAGTATTTT	CASTERGSTDTQYF
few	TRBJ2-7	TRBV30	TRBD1	TGTGCCTGGAGTACGGGACAGGGGGTTTACGAGCAGTACTTC	CAWSTGQGVYEQYF
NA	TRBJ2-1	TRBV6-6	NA	TGTGCCAGCAGTTACTCTGGGACACCAGCCTACAATGAGCAGTTCTTC	CASSYSGTPAYNEQFF
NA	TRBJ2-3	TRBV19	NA	TGTGCCAGTAGCCCTGCGACTCCAGATACGCAGTATTTT	CASSPATPDTQYF
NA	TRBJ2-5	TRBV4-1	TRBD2	TGCGCCAGCAGCCAACAGGGAGGGGAGACCCAGTACTTC	CASSQQGGETQYF
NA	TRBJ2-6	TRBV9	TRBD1	TGTGCCAGCAGCGTACTGGGGACAGGGCGGGCTGGGGCCAACGTCCTGACTTTC	CASSVLGTGRAGANVLTF
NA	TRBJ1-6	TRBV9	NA	TGTGCCAGCAGCCCGCGGACACAGATCACCAATTCACCCCTCCACTTT	CASSPRTQITNSPLHF
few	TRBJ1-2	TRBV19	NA	TGTGCCAGTAGTTGGGGAGGGTCCCATTATGGCTACACCTTC	CASSWGGSHYGYTF
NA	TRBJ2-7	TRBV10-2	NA	TGCGCCAGCAGTCAGGGACTGGTCTCCTACGAGCAGTACTTC	CASSQGLVSYEQYF
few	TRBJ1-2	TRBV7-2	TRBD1	TGTGCCAGCAGCTATACTTGGCCAGGGGGCTTCTATGGCTACACCTTC	CASSYTWPGGFYGYTF
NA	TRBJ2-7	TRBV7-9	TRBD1	TGTGCCAGCAGCTTTGGGACAGGGACCTACGAGCAGTACTTC	CASSFGTGTYEQYF
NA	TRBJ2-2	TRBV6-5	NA	TGTGCCAGCAGTTACTCCGGTCTAGCGATCTCCGGGGAGCTGTTTTTT	CASSYSGLAISGELFF
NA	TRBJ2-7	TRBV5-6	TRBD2	TGTGCCAGCAGCTCTATAGCGGGGGAGTACGAGCAGTACTTC	CASSSIAGEYEQYF
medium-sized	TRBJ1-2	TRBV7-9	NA	TGTGCCAGCAGCTTTTCAGGGGCAGACTATGGCTACACCTTC	CASSFSGADYGYTF
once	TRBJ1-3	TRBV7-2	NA	TGTGCCAGCAGCTCGAGGGGGGGAGCTGGAAACACCATATATTTT	CASSSRGGAGNTIYF
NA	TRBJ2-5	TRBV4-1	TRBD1	TGCGCCAGCAGCCAAGAGAGAAGGGGACAGGATCCCCTCGATACCCAGTACTTC	CASSQERRGQDPLDTQYF
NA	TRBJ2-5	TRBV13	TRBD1	TGTGCCAGCAGCCTATCGGGACAGGGAGGGGAGACCCAGTACTTC	CASSLSGQGGETQYF
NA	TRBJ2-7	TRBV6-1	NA	TGTGCCAGCAGTGAAGAGACAGGGAGGTCTCGAGAGCAGTACTTC	CASSEETGRSREQYF
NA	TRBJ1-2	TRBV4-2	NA	TGTGCCAGCAGCCCGGGACTTCGCTACACCTTC	CASSPGLRYTF
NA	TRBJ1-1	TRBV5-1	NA	TGCGCCAGCAGCTCTAGCAACAAGAACACTGAAGCTTTCTTT	CASSSSNKNTEAFF
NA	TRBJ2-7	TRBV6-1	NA	TGTGCCAGCAGTGACCTGAGAAACGAGCAGTACTTC	CASSDLRNEQYF
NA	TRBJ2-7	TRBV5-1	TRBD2	TGCGCCAGCAGACCTCTAGCGGGCTACGAGCAGTACTTC	CASRPLAGYEQYF
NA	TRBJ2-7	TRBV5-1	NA	TGCGCCAGCAGCACGGACAGATCTTACGAGCAGTACTTC	CASSTDRSYEQYF